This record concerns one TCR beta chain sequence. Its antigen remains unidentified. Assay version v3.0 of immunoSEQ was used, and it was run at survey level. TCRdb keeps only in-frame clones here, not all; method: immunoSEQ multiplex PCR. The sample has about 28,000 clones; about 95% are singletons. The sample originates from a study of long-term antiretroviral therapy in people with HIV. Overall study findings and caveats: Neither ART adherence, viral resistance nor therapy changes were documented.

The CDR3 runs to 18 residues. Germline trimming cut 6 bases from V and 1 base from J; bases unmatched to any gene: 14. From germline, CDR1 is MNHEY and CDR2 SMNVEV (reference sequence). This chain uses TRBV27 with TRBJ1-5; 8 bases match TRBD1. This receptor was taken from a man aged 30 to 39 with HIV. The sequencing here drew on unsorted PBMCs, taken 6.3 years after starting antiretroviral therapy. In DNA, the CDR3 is TGTGCCAGCAGCACAACTTGGGCGACAGGGGCGAGCAATCAGCCCCAGCATTTT. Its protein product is CASSTTWATGASNQPQHF.